Below are 17 T cell receptor beta chains sequenced from a single sample in a study of human T cells and chemical hapten exposure. Time point: patch test 3, about 24 weeks after DPC sensitization. The treatment here: therapeutic diphenylcyclopropenone sensitization with weekly scalp DPC. One entry per CDR3 protein results from TCRdb running MiXCR on the RACE reads. The data contain tens of thousands of distinct CDR3 sequences, around 12% of them singletons. The specimen was whole blood, collected in connection with sensitization to the hapten diphenylcyclopropenone (DPC). The receptors stem from a man in his thirties or forties with alopecia areata. Some clones in this sample may be carry-over from other donors' samples.

This clonotype has ten or more counts. The chain combines TRBV24-1 with TRBJ2-1, with unresolved D. CDR3 length: 12 amino acids. Germline V CDR1 and CDR2: KGHDR, SFDVKD. With 3 bases removed from V and 9 bases from J, the gap between germline ends came to 8 bases. The CDR3 protein is CATSDLPGEQFF. The CDR3 DNA sequence: TGTGCCACCAGTGATCTCCCCGGTGAGCAGTTCTTC.

This clonotype has ten or more counts. The chain employs TRBV7-2 and TRBJ2-7; no reliable D call. The CDR3 contains 13 residues. The germline gives CDR1 SGHTA, CDR2 FQGNSA. V dropped 0 bases and J dropped 0 bases, with 3 bases sitting between them. CDR3 DNA sequence: TGTGCCAGCAGCTTAGCTAGCTCCTACGAGCAGTACTTC. Translating it yields CASSLASSYEQYF.

The gene calls are TRBV7-6 and TRBJ1-3; TRBD1 might be the D (5 bases). The CDR3 is 16 amino acids. The V gene's germline CDR1 is SGHVS and CDR2 FNYEAQ. The germline V and J ends were trimmed by 5 bases and 0 bases, with 14 bases remaining between them. This CDR3 is CASSLRRGPSGNTIYF. The CDR3 DNA is TGTGCCAGCAGCCTCAGGAGGGGCCCCTCTGGAAACACCATATATTTT. Variable domain in full (rest from reference TRBV7-6 and TRBJ1-3): GAGVSQSPRYKVTKRGQDVALRCDPISGHVSLYWYRQALGQGPEFLTYFNYEAQQDKSGLPNDRFSAERPEGSISTLTIQRTEQRDSAMYRCASSLRRGPSGNTIYFGEGSWLTVV.

The table lists this clonotype with many counts. The rearrangement joins TRBV2 to TRBJ2-3; 8 bases match TRBD2. The CDR3 length is 14 residues. Germline V gives CDR1 SNHLY, CDR2 FYNNEI. V lost 7 bases to trimming and J lost 3 bases; unmatched junction nucleotides: 6. DNA of the CDR3: TGTGCCAGCAAGCTGGCGGGGGGTACAGATACGCAGTATTTT. Protein sequence: CASKLAGGTDTQYF.

This chain connects TRBV12-3 or TRBV12-4 to TRBJ1-2; D remains ambiguous. The CDR3 loop spans 14 amino acids. Trimming shortened V by 5 bases and J by 2 bases, and 12 bases separated the two germline ends. The CDR3 bases are TGTGCCAGCAGTCCGTGGCAGGACAACTATGGCTACACCTTC. Residues: CASSPWQDNYGYTF.

This clonotype was seen many times. The chain uses TRBV12-3 or TRBV12-4 and TRBJ2-4; D is possibly TRBD1 or TRBD2 (5 bases each). The CDR3 covers 18 residues. V lost 4 bases and J lost 0, with 19 bases in between. CDR3 in DNA: TGTGCCAGCAGTTCCCAGGGACCGACGGGCCTAGCCAAAAACATTCAGTACTTC. Its translation is CASSSQGPTGLAKNIQYF.

This clonotype was detected a few times. The chain carries TRBV29-1 and TRBJ2-1; 9 bases are shared with TRBD1. V lost 5 bases, J lost 3 bases, and 8 bases stayed unmatched. This CDR3 is 15 amino acids long. The germline V gene encodes CDR1 SQVTM and CDR2 ANQGSEA. The CDR3 spells CSVSTGGSSYNEQFF. The CDR3 DNA sequence: TGCAGCGTTTCCACAGGGGGCTCGAGCTACAATGAGCAGTTCTTC.

This clonotype has ten or more counts. The V gene is TRBV7-9, the J gene TRBJ2-5; D unclear. Looked up from germline, CDR1 is SEHNR and CDR2 is FQNEAQ (reference sequence). Trimming removed 5 bases from V and 7 bases from J, with 14 bases in between. This CDR3 comprises 13 residues. The CDR3 coding sequence is TGTGCCAGCAGCCTGACCAGCGAAGGGACCCAGTACTTC. It yields the protein CASSLTSEGTQYF.

This clonotype was counted only a few times. The rearrangement joins TRBV5-6 to TRBJ1-4; D is unclear. Trimming cost V 4 bases and J 6 bases, with 4 bases left between them. Germline V gene data show CDR1 as SGHDT and CDR2 as YYEEEE. This CDR3 has 11 amino acids. CDR3 sequence (DNA): TGTGCCAGCAGCCGAGATGAAAAACTGTTTTTT. This translates into CASSRDEKLFF. Filled out from reference TRBV5-6 and TRBJ1-4, the complete variable domain reads DAGVTQSPTHLIKTRGQQVTLRCSPKSGHDTVSWYQQALGQGPQFIFQYYEEEERQRGNFPDRFSGHQFPNYSSELNVNALLLGDSALYLCASSRDEKLFFGSGTQLSVL.

The sample holds one count of this clonotype. This chain uses TRBV29-1 with TRBJ1-1, with a weak D call TRBD1 (6 bases). This CDR3 contains 12 residues. The germline V gene has CDR1 SQVTM and CDR2 ANQGSEA. Between the trimmed V and J ends, which lost 8 bases and 0 bases, there was a span of 10 bases. The CDR3 coding sequence is TGCAGCACCGACAGGTTGAACACTGAAGCTTTCTTT. This translates into CSTDRLNTEAFF.

This clonotype was counted only a few times. The rearrangement joins TRBV5-1 to TRBJ1-1; TRBD1 matches at 9 bases. The CDR3 is 17 residues long. With V trimmed by 3 bases and J by 0 bases, 9 bases remained unmatched. Germline V lookup: CDR1 SGHRS, CDR2 YFSETQ. The CDR3 loop reads CASSSRDRAKVNTEAFF. CDR3 DNA: TGCGCCAGCAGCTCCCGGGACAGGGCCAAGGTGAACACTGAAGCTTTCTTT.

This clonotype was recorded a few times. The chain links TRBV5-4 to TRBJ2-2; 8 bases line up with TRBD1. With V trimmed by 0 bases and J by 4 bases, 2 bases remained unmatched. The germline V gene encodes CDR1 SGHNT and CDR2 YYREEE (reference sequence). This CDR3 has 15 residues. In DNA form, the CDR3 reads TGTGCCAGCAGCTTGGGGCAGGGGGCCACCGGGGAGCTGTTTTTT. It codes for CASSLGQGATGELFF.

Many counts were recorded for this clonotype. This chain uses TRBV24-1 with TRBJ2-5, with a tentative D call TRBD2 (6 bases). The CDR3 consists of 16 residues. Trimming stripped 2 bases from V and 1 base from J, with 13 bases between. Germline CDR1 KGHDR, CDR2 SFDVKD. Here the CDR3 DNA reads TGTGCCACCAGTGATTCCCTCCCGGGACTCCAAGAGACCCAGTACTTC. It specifies CATSDSLPGLQETQYF.

The rearrangement joins TRBV4-3 to TRBJ2-3, with TRBD2 identical over 7 bases. Germline assignment: CDR1 LGHNA and CDR2 YSLEER. The CDR3 extends over 16 amino acids. V shed 4 bases, J shed 1 base, and the junction held 8 bases outside the gene matches. CDR3 sequence reads: CASSRGGSGGTDTQYF. In DNA form, the CDR3 reads TGCGCCAGCAGCCGGGGAGGAAGCGGGGGCACAGATACGCAGTATTTT.

This clonotype appeared many times. The J gene is TRBJ1-1, the V gene TRBV29-1; tentatively, D is TRBD1 (6 bases). The CDR3 covers 12 residues. From germline, CDR1 is SQVTM and CDR2 ANQGSEA. V was cut by 2 bases and J by 4 bases, with 8 bases left in between. The CDR3 coding sequence is TGCAGCGTTGAAACAGGGACCACTGAAGCTTTCTTT. Translation gives CSVETGTTEAFF.

This clonotype was seen a handful of times. The CDR3 region has the DNA TGCAGTGCTAATCCCCAGGGGAATGCTGGAAACACCATATATTTT. Encoded protein: CSANPQGNAGNTIYF. The rearrangement links TRBV20-1 to TRBJ1-3; D is perhaps TRBD1 (6 bases). The V end was cut by 4 bases, the J end by 2 bases, with 15 bases between. Germline V CDR1 and CDR2: DFQATT, SNEGSKA (reference sequence). CDR3 size: 15 residues.

V gene TRBV5-1 combines with J gene TRBJ2-2; 7 bases align to TRBD1. Trimming removed 0 bases from V and 2 bases from J; junction bases left unmatched: 1. Germline CDR1 and CDR2: SGHRS and YFSETQ. CDR3 length equals 15 residues. CDR3 sequence (DNA): TGCGCCAGCAGCTTGGGACAGGGAAACACCGGGGAGCTGTTTTTT. This encodes CASSLGQGNTGELFF. The whole variable domain, remainder taken from reference TRBV5-1 and TRBJ2-2, is KAGVTQTPRYLIKTRGQQVTLSCSPISGHRSVSWYQQTPGQGLQFLFEYFSETQRNKGNFPGRFSGRQFSNSRSEMNVSTLELGDSALYLCASSLGQGNTGELFFGEGSRLTVL.